This T cell receptor beta chain was recorded in a study of cytomegalovirus exposure and HLA in healthy donors. On this clone: Its specificity is not known.

The PCR ran on 60 Vbeta and 13 Jbeta primers. TCRdb's copy holds only in-frame clones and misses some; the assay was immunoSEQ multiplex PCR. The data show approximately 120,000 clones, roughly 75% seen once. This CDR3 has 13 residues. V was trimmed by 9 bases and J by 4 bases, leaving 15 bases between them. Germline lookup yields CDR1 ENHRY and CDR2 SYGVKD. Study results and limitations: In a later analysis, TCR beta V- and J-gene trimming showed a link to a missense DCLRE1C variant. Cytomegalovirus-associated TCR beta chains were listed, numbering under 200. Donors belonging to an Asian-associated ancestry cluster reportedly showed fewer N-insertions in productive TCRs than the approximately 700-donor mean, according to what a later analysis found. The presence/absence work took it that sequencing depth was about the same across donors.

This receptor was identified in a female donor in good health and CMV-seronegative. The J gene is TRBJ1-1, the V gene TRBV10-3, with D possibly being TRBD1 (6 bases). The sequenced sample consisted of PBMCs. The CDR3 is CAMKGHKGTEAFF. In DNA, the CDR3 is TGTGCCATGAAGGGACACAAAGGCACTGAAGCTTTCTTT.